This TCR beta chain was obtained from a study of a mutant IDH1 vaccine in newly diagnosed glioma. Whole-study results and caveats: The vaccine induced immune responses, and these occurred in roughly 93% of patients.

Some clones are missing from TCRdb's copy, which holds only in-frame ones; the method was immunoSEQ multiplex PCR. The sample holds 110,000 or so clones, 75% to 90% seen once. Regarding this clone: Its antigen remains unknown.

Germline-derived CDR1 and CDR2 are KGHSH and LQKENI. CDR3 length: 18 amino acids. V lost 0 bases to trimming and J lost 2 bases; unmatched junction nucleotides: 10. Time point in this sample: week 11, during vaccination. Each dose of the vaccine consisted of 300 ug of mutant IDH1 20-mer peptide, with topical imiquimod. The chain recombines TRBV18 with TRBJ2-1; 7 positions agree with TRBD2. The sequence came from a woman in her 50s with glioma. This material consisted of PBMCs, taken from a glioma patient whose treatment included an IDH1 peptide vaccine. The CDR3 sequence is CASSPPKGSGRAYNEQFF. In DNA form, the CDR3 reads TGTGCCAGCTCACCACCAAAGGGTAGCGGGCGGGCCTACAATGAGCAGTTCTTC.